The count of the clone carrying this TCR beta chain is one. The antigen is not known. The data belong to a study of cytomegalovirus exposure and HLA in healthy donors. As for the study in general: Findings of an earlier analysis included 110 million or so unique TCR beta sequences from some 200 million T cells. Notes on the study in general: Researchers reportedly found TCR beta sequences accurately predicted most subjects' HLA-A and HLA-B alleles. With high specificity and sensitivity, the classifier reportedly diagnosed cytomegalovirus status.

Vbeta (60) and Jbeta (13) primers were used in the PCR. The table came from immunoSEQ multiplex PCR; TCRdb's copy has only in-frame clones and leaves some out. Of 150,000 to 200,000 clones listed, about 75% are singletons. Trimming at V came to 6 bases and at J to 6 bases, leaving 11 bases not matched to a gene. This CDR3 has 14 residues. Germline V gene sequence: CDR1 MNHNS, CDR2 SASEGT. J is TRBJ2-7 and V is TRBV6-1, with 7 bases fitting TRBD1. The TCR was taken from a man aged 18 to 30 in good health and CMV-seropositive. Input material: PBMCs. This CDR3 reads CASSPWGQSGEQYF. The CDR3 DNA sequence: TGTGCCAGCAGCCCTTGGGGACAGAGTGGCGAGCAGTACTTC.